The 29 T cell receptor beta chains below were found in one sample sequenced in a study of cytomegalovirus exposure and HLA in healthy donors. Amplification used 60 Vbeta primers and 13 Jbeta primers. The assay was immunoSEQ multiplex PCR, and TCRdb's table has in-frame clones only and misses some. Among around 100,000 clones listed, roughly four fifths were seen once. What was sequenced was PBMCs. Receptor source: a woman between 35 and 50 years old in good health and CMV-seropositive.

This clone was picked up a small number of times. A junction boundary mismatches the germline segment, possibly from a read error. This sequence joins TRBV14 and TRBJ1-4; tentative D call: TRBD1 (6 bases). Germline CDR1 and CDR2: SGHDN and FVKESK. This CDR3 comprises 14 residues. CDR3 amino acids: CASSQDIRGAGVVF. The CDR3 coding sequence is TGTGCCAGCAGCCAAGATATCCGGGGGGCAGGAGTGGTTTTT.

The chain uses TRBV29-1 and TRBJ2-5, with 9 bases lining up with TRBD1. V shed 7 bases, J shed 0 bases, and the junction held 9 bases outside the gene matches. This CDR3 comprises 15 residues. Looked up from germline, CDR1 is SQVTM and CDR2 is ANQGSEA. Here the CDR3 DNA reads TGCAGCGGTAAACCCGGGACAGGGAACCAAGAGACCCAGTACTTC. Translating gives CSGKPGTGNQETQYF. Full variable domain (remainder filled in from reference TRBV29-1 and TRBJ2-5): SAVISQKPSRDICQRGTSLTIQCQVDSQVTMMFWYRQQPGQSLTLIATANQGSEATYESGFVIDKFPISRPNLTFSTLTVSNMSPEDSSIYLCSGKPGTGNQETQYFGPGTRLLVL.

The chain recombines TRBV7-3 with TRBJ2-7; possibly TRBD1 for D (6 bases). This CDR3 is built from 13 residues. Germline CDR1 SGHTA, CDR2 FQGTGA. V lost 4 bases and J 6 bases, leaving 13 bases between the germline ends. The CDR3 reads CASSSTGRAEQYF. CDR3 nucleotides: TGTGCCAGCAGCTCAACAGGGCGGGCCGAGCAGTACTTC.

The chain uses TRBV7-2 and TRBJ1-2; no definite D call. CDR1 is SGHTA, CDR2 FQGNSA, per germline. This CDR3 spans 14 amino acids. V dropped 3 bases and J dropped 4 bases, with 12 bases sitting between them. DNA of the CDR3: TGTGCCAGCAGCTTCGGGTCGATTCTCTATGGCTACACCTTC. Amino acids: CASSFGSILYGYTF.

As concerns this clone: A far larger clone is a single base away, which makes a read error likely. This chain joins TRBV6-4 and TRBJ2-1; TRBD1 agrees at 8 bases. Trimming removed 4 bases from V and 7 bases from J; junction bases left unmatched: 3. Germline V gene data show CDR1 as MRHNA and CDR2 as SNTAGT. The CDR3 consists of 13 residues. The CDR3 loop reads CASSGGQGNEQFF. The CDR3 DNA reads TGTGCCAGCAGTGGCGGACAGGGTAATGAGCAGTTCTTC.

V and J are TRBV9 and TRBJ2-2, with a possible D match to TRBD2 (6 bases). Germline assignment: CDR1 SGDLS and CDR2 YYNGEE. This CDR3 has 16 residues. V gave up 5 bases and J gave up 10 bases, with 24 bases separating them. CDR3: CASSEYAGLPNLELFF. Here the CDR3 DNA reads TGTGCCAGCAGTGAGTATGCGGGGCTGCCGAACCTGGAGCTGTTTTTT.

The sample holds one count of this clone. The V and J genes are TRBV5-1 and TRBJ2-1; D ambiguous. This CDR3 region has 15 residues. Germline lookup yields CDR1 SGHRS and CDR2 YFSETQ. V was shortened by 1 base and J by 3 bases, with 11 bases between the two germline ends. The CDR3: CASSLSSPLYNEQFF. CDR3 nucleotide sequence: TGCGCCAGCAGCTTGAGTAGCCCTCTCTACAATGAGCAGTTCTTC.

This clone was counted only a few times. This chain links TRBV4-1 with TRBJ2-1; a weak D match, TRBD2 (5 bases). The CDR3 runs 14 residues. The V gene's germline CDR1 is MGHRA and CDR2 YSYEKL. V was clipped by 3 bases and J by 9 bases, with 15 bases between them. CDR3 DNA sequence: TGCGCCAGCAGCCACCCCCGGACTGAAAGTGAGCAGTTCTTC. This sequence encodes CASSHPRTESEQFF.

The CDR3 loop reads CASSVGGEGTDTQYF. The CDR3, as DNA: TGTGCCAGCAGCGTGGGGGGGGAGGGCACAGATACGCAGTATTTT. The rearrangement joins TRBV9 to TRBJ2-3; 7 bases map to TRBD2. The trim removed 2 bases at V and 1 base at J, leaving 4 bases unmatched. The CDR3 runs 15 residues. Germline V gene lookup returns CDR1 SGDLS and CDR2 YYNGEE.

The rearrangement uses TRBV5-1 and TRBJ2-1; 7 bases match TRBD2. J lost 3 bases, V lost 0 bases, and 3 bases had no gene match. The CDR3 sequence is 15 residues long. Per germline, CDR1 SGHRS and CDR2 YFSETQ. The CDR3 loop reads CASSLAGTNYNEQFF. In DNA form, the CDR3 reads TGCGCCAGCAGCTTGGCCGGGACTAACTACAATGAGCAGTTCTTC.

The J gene is TRBJ2-1, the V gene TRBV2; no reliable D call. V lost 1 base and J 4 bases, leaving 14 bases between the germline ends. CDR3 length: 16 residues. Germline V gives CDR1 SNHLY, CDR2 FYNNEI. The DNA for the CDR3 is TGTGCCAGCAGTGAAGATTTGAAGCAATTTTACAATGAGCAGTTCTTC. This codes for CASSEDLKQFYNEQFF.

About this clone itself: The identical CDR3 is also encoded by other nucleotide sequences in the sample. The rearrangement joins TRBV18 to TRBJ2-7; D is unclear. The CDR3 covers 12 residues. V was shortened by 3 bases and J by 4 bases, with 7 bases between the two germline ends. CDR1 KGHSH and CDR2 LQKENI come from the germline V gene. This CDR3 reads CASSPANYEQYF. CDR3 DNA: TGTGCCAGCTCACCGGCAAATTACGAGCAGTACTTC.

This chain uses TRBV10-3 with TRBJ1-1, with 7 bases matching TRBD1. With 5 bases clipped from V and 2 bases from J, the junction kept 5 bases outside the gene matches. Germline V lookup: CDR1 ENHRY, CDR2 SYGVKD. This CDR3 region has 14 residues. CDR3 sequence reads: CAISRTGENTEAFF. The DNA for the CDR3 is TGTGCCATCAGTAGGACAGGAGAAAACACTGAAGCTTTCTTT.

The chain uses TRBV19 and TRBJ2-7; 7 bases are a match to TRBD1. Trimming removed 6 bases from V and 0 bases from J; junction bases left unmatched: 8. Germline CDR1 and CDR2: LNHDA and SQIVND (reference sequence). This CDR3 spans 15 amino acids. In nucleotides, the CDR3 is TGTGCCAGTAGCGGACAGGAGATGGACTCCTACGAGCAGTACTTC. This sequence encodes CASSGQEMDSYEQYF.

The chain combines TRBV2 with TRBJ1-2; weak D call: TRBD1 (5 bases). V lost 4 bases and J 6 bases, leaving 15 bases between the germline ends. The germline V gene has CDR1 SNHLY and CDR2 FYNNEI. The CDR3 loop spans 14 amino acids. The CDR3 region is CASSAFQEGHGYTF. CDR3 nucleotide sequence: TGTGCCAGCAGTGCGTTTCAGGAGGGACATGGCTACACCTTC. Together with reference TRBV2 and TRBJ1-2, the CDR3 gives the full variable domain: EPEVTQTPSHQVTQMGQEVILRCVPISNHLYFYWYRQILGQKVEFLVSFYNNEISEKSEIFDDQFSVERPDGSNFTLKIRSTKLEDSAMYFCASSAFQEGHGYTFGSGTRLTVV.

The chain has TRBV19 and TRBJ1-2, with a possible D match to TRBD1 (6 bases). Germline V gene sequence: CDR1 LNHDA, CDR2 SQIVND (reference sequence). The CDR3 contains 12 residues. V was pared by 9 bases and J by 5 bases, with 13 bases between. In DNA form, the CDR3 reads TGTGCCAGCGCGACAGGAGTTTATGGCTACACCTTC. It yields the protein CASATGVYGYTF.

The J gene is TRBJ2-1, the V gene TRBV30; 8 bases are a match to TRBD2. The V gene's germline CDR1 is GTSNPN and CDR2 SVGIG (reference sequence). Trimming removed 7 bases from V and 6 bases from J; junction bases left unmatched: 11. The CDR3 length is 14 residues. The CDR3 loop is CAFDSGLVFNEQFF. The CDR3 nucleotides read TGTGCCTTTGACTCGGGACTAGTTTTCAATGAGCAGTTCTTC.

The V gene is TRBV10-3, the J gene TRBJ1-5; D might be TRBD1 (6 bases). V was shortened by 8 bases and J by 2 bases, with 10 bases between the two germline ends. Germline lookup yields CDR1 ENHRY and CDR2 SYGVKD. The CDR3 has 13 residues. The CDR3: CAIRDNGNQPQHF. CDR3 in DNA: TGTGCCATCCGGGACAACGGCAATCAGCCCCAGCATTTT.

Comments on this clone: Germline and junction disagree at one end, which may indicate a read error. V gene TRBV5-1 combines with J gene TRBJ2-2; the D gene is possibly TRBD2 (6 bases). Germline values: CDR1 SGHRS, CDR2 YFSETQ. The CDR3 is 15 residues long. The CDR3 nucleotides are TGCGCCAGCAGCTTCAGTCTAGCGAATACCGGGGAGCTGTTTTTT. Translating it yields CASSFSLANTGELFF.

This chain links TRBV4-3 with TRBJ1-4; TRBD1 might be the D (5 bases). From germline, CDR1 is LGHNA and CDR2 YSLEER. The CDR3 sequence is 16 residues long. V was trimmed by 4 bases and J by 3 bases, leaving 15 bases between them. The CDR3 DNA reads as TGCGCCAGCAGCCTAGGGTGGGGGGATGCTAATGAAAAACTGTTTTTT. Its protein is CASSLGWGDANEKLFF.

This chain links TRBV6-5 with TRBJ1-1; D possibly corresponds to TRBD1 (5 bases). Germline V CDR1 and CDR2: MNHEY, SVGAGI. The CDR3 has 15 amino acids. V lost 2 bases and J 4 bases, leaving 14 bases between the germline ends. The CDR3 coding sequence is TGTGCCAGCAGTTACGGTCAGGGTTGGGGCACTGAAGCTTTCTTT. It yields the protein CASSYGQGWGTEAFF.

The rearrangement joins TRBV2 to TRBJ2-4, with TRBD2 matching 10 bases. The length of the CDR3 is 14 residues. V was clipped by 6 bases and J by 8 bases; unmatched bases: 7. Germline loops: CDR1 SNHLY, CDR2 FYNNEI. The CDR3, as DNA: TGTGCCAGCAGCTCCATCAGCGGGAGGGACATTCAGTACTTC. Translated: CASSSISGRDIQYF.

The chain joins TRBV18 to TRBJ1-2, with 7 bases lining up with TRBD1. This CDR3 contains 15 residues. Germline CDR1 is KGHSH and CDR2 is LQKENI. The V segment lost 3 bases and the J segment 3 bases; nucleotides outside the gene matches: 7. The CDR3 loop reads CASSPGTAPYYGYTF. CDR3 coding DNA: TGTGCCAGCTCACCGGGGACAGCCCCGTACTATGGCTACACCTTC.

The genes are TRBV29-1 and TRBJ2-1, with 10 bases aligning to TRBD2. Germline V gene lookup returns CDR1 SQVTM and CDR2 ANQGSEA. This CDR3 region has 15 residues. The V gene end was trimmed by 1 base and the J gene end by 3 bases; junction bases not matched to a gene: 3. This CDR3 is CSVEGTSGYYNEQFF. As DNA, the CDR3 is TGCAGCGTTGAAGGGACTAGCGGATACTACAATGAGCAGTTCTTC.

In its sample, this clone was seen a few times. The CDR3, as DNA: TGTGCCAGCACCCCTGGGGGCGGGAGGATCGACGAGCAGTACTTC. Its translation is CASTPGGGRIDEQYF. V and J are TRBV5-4 and TRBJ2-7, with 8 bases aligning to TRBD2. CDR1 and CDR2 (germline): SGHNT, YYREEE (reference sequence). The trim removed 6 bases at V and 5 bases at J, leaving 13 bases unmatched. This CDR3 is built from 15 residues.

V gene TRBV15 combines with J gene TRBJ2-5; 10 positions agree with TRBD2. The V gene's germline CDR1 is LNHNV and CDR2 YYDKDF (reference sequence). This CDR3 has 16 amino acids. V shed 0 bases, J shed 4 bases, and the junction held 5 bases outside the gene matches. CDR3 nucleotides: TGTGCCACCAGCAGAGATCAAGCGGGAGGGATAGAGACCCAGTACTTC. This gives the protein CATSRDQAGGIETQYF.

This chain joins TRBV19 and TRBJ1-3, with D possibly matching TRBD1 (6 bases). Germline-derived CDR1 and CDR2 are LNHDA and SQIVND (reference sequence). The CDR3 totals 14 residues. Trimming stripped 4 bases from V and 2 bases from J, with 9 bases between. The CDR3 nucleotides read TGTGCCAGTAGTAACACAGGGCCTGGAAACACCATATATTTT. It is translated as CASSNTGPGNTIYF.

The chain uses TRBV5-4 and TRBJ2-7, with TRBD1 matching over 7 bases. Trimming at V came to 5 bases and at J to 0 bases, leaving 5 bases not matched to a gene. This CDR3 is built from 14 residues. Germline CDR1 SGHNT, CDR2 YYREEE (reference sequence). CDR3 in DNA: TGTGCCAGCAGAACCGCAGGGGGCTCCTACGAGCAGTACTTC. Protein sequence: CASRTAGGSYEQYF.

The chain combines TRBV2 with TRBJ1-1, with unresolved D. Germline-derived CDR1 and CDR2 are SNHLY and FYNNEI. CDR3 size: 12 residues. With 7 bases removed from V and 1 base from J, the gap between germline ends came to 7 bases. The CDR3 DNA sequence: TGTGCCAGCACGGAGGGGAACACTGAAGCTTTCTTT. This translates into CASTEGNTEAFF.